Presented here are 3 T cell receptor beta chains from one specimen sequenced in a study of regulatory T cells in long-lasting Graves disease. CDR3 regions were amplified by Arm-PCR using iRepertoire HTBI primers to build TCR beta libraries. TCRdb processed the multiplex PCR reads anew with MiXCR; each CDR3 protein has one entry. In the table there are more than 450,000 distinct CDR3 sequences, around 12% of which are singletons. Indicated time point: newly diagnosed GD, antithyroid drugs for less than 3 months. The authors made the TCR library using RNA they extracted from PBMCs. A further study also used this sample, focusing on T cells in Graves' hyperthyroidism and ophthalmopathy.

This sample comprised peripheral blood mononuclear cells (PBMCs), obtained at new diagnosis, from a patient treated with antithyroid drugs. The origin of the receptors is a woman in her 30s with Graves disease.

This clonotype was detected many times. The chain employs TRBV10-3 and TRBJ2-5; D may be TRBD2 (5 bases). Germline V gives CDR1 ENHRY, CDR2 SYGVKD. The CDR3 has 14 residues. Trimming left V 3 bases short and J 5 bases short, with 13 bases between. The CDR3 protein is CAISEAEGWETQYF. CDR3 DNA: TGTGCCATCAGTGAAGCAGAGGGTTGGGAGACCCAGTACTTC.

As for this clonotype: A read error may explain this, as a much larger clone is one base away. CDR3 region: CAGSQVSGTGKGYEQYF. The DNA of the CDR3 is TGTGCCGGCAGCCAAGTGTCTGGGACAGGGAAAGGTTACGAGCAGTACTTC. The genes are TRBV3-1 and TRBJ2-7; 9 bases are a match to TRBD1. The V gene's germline CDR1 is LGHDT and CDR2 YNNKEL (reference sequence). CDR3 size: 17 residues.

This clonotype appeared a few times. The chain couples TRBV4-3 to TRBJ2-1; the D is unclear. This CDR3 spans 14 amino acids. CDR1 and CDR2 from the germline V gene are LGHNA and YSLEER. The ends were cut back, 1 base at V and 3 bases at J, with 7 bases in the middle. CDR3 sequence reads: CASSQGQVYNEQFF. DNA of the CDR3: TGCGCCAGCAGCCAAGGGCAGGTCTACAATGAGCAGTTCTTC.